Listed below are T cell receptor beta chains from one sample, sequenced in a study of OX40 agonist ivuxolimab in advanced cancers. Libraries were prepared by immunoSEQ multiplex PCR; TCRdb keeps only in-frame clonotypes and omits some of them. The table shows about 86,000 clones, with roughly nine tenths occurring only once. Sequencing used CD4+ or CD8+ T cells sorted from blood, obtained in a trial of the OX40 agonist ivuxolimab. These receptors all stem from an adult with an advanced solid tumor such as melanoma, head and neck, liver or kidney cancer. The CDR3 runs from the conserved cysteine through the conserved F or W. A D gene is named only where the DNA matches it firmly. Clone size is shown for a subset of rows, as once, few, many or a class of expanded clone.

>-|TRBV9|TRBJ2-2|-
TGTGCCAGCCGGGAGAACACCGGGGAGCTGTTTTTT
CASRENTGELFF
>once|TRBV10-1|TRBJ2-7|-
TGCGCCAGCAGTGAGATTGGCGAAAACGACCAGTACTTC
CASSEIGENDQYF
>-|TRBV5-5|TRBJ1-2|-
TGTGCCAGCAGCCCCTCGGGGGGGTTGGGGGACACCTTC
CASSPSGGLGDTF
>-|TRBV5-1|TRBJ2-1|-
TGCGCCAGCAGCATCTCGCAGGGGCCAATGGGGCAGTTCTTC
CASSISQGPMGQFF
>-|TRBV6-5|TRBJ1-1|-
TGTGCCAGCGGGGTGGGACTGAACACTGAAGCTTTCTTT
CASGVGLNTEAFF
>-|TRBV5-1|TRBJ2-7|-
TGCGCCAGCAGCCCAATCCGGGACCAATACGAGCAGTACTTC
CASSPIRDQYEQYF
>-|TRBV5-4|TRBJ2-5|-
TGTGCCAGCAGCTTGGAACGGGAAGAGACCCAGTACTTC
CASSLEREETQYF
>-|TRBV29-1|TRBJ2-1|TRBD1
TGCAGCGTAGTTACAGGGGAGAGTCCCTACAATGAGCAGTTCTTC
CSVVTGESPYNEQFF
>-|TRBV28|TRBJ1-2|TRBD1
TGTGCCAGCAGTTTCAGGGGGCACTACACCTTC
CASSFRGHYTF
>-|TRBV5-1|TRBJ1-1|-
TGCGCCAGCAGCTTAGCGGCTATGAACACTGAAGCTTTCTTT
CASSLAAMNTEAFF
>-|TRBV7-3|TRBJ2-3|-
TGTGCCAGCAGCTTAAAGGTCACAGATACGCAGTATTTT
CASSLKVTDTQYF
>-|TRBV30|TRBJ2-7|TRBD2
TGTGCCTGGAGTGTAATAGCTAGCGGGGGGGAGCAGTACTTC
CAWSVIASGGEQYF
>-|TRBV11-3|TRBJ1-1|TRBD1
TGTGCCAGCAGCTTAGTCGGGGGACAGCCGGGCTGGGCCACTGAAGCTTTCTTT
CASSLVGGQPGWATEAFF
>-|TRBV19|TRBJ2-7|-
TGTGCCAGTAGTTGGGCAGGCCGGGACGAGCAGTACTTC
CASSWAGRDEQYF
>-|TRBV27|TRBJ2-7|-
TGTGCCAGCAGTTTTAGGGGACTTTACTGCGAGCAGTACTTC
CASSFRGLYCEQYF
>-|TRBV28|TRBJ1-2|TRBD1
TGTGCCGGAGGGACAGCATATGGCTACACCTTC
CAGGTAYGYTF
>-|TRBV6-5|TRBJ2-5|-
TGTGCCAGCGGTCGGGAGTCTGGGACCCAGTACTTC
CASGRESGTQYF
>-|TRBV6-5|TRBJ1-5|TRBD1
TGTGCCAGCAGTACGACAGGGGAGTACGGTCAGCCCCAGCATTTT
CASSTTGEYGQPQHF
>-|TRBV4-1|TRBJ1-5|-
TGCGCCAGCAGCCAAGCGGTAGTCAGCAATCAGCCCCAGCATTTT
CASSQAVVSNQPQHF
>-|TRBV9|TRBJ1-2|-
TGTGCCAGCAGCCCTTTGGGGTCTAACTATGGCTACACCTTC
CASSPLGSNYGYTF
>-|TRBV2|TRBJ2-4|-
TGTGCCAGCACCTCAGGGATCCTAGCCAAAAACATTCAGTACTTC
CASTSGILAKNIQYF
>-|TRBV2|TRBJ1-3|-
TGTGCCAGCAGTGAAGGGTCGGGTGATTATGGAAACACCATATATTTT
CASSEGSGDYGNTIYF
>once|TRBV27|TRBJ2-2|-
TGTGCCAGCAGTCCACGGCCCCCAACAGGCCCCATCGCCGGGGAGCTGTTTTTT
CASSPRPPTGPIAGELFF
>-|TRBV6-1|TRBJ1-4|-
TGTGCCAGCAGTGATCCAGGGAAGATCGCTACTAATGAAAAACTGTTTTTT
CASSDPGKIATNEKLFF
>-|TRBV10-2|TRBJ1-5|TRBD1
TGCGCCAGCAGCTCAGACAGGGTTCAGCCCCAGCATTTT
CASSSDRVQPQHF